Below, 10 T cell receptor beta chains from the same sample are listed, as sequenced in a study of vaccination effects on CD4 cells after COVID-19. Sequencing in the ViraFEST assay came after antigen-specific CD4+ T cells had been expanded with viral peptide pools, which were used to stimulate PBMC. Following a roughly 9-day culture, CD4+ T cells were purified. Data came from immunoSEQ multiplex PCR; TCRdb stores just in-frame clones and leaves some out. Of approximately 87,000 clones detected, 60% to 80% appear once; the ten largest clones hold 1.5% to 2%. No antigen has been identified for these receptors. Sequences were derived from CD4+ T cells from PBMCs cultured with HCoV-229E spike peptides, sampled before COVID-19 vaccination. These receptors originate from a human donor who received a COVID-19 vaccine.

This chain links TRBV6-5 with TRBJ2-5; 7 bases are shared with TRBD1. The CDR3 spans 15 residues. J gave up 1 base and V 6 bases, and 8 bases lay outside the gene matches. Germline values: CDR1 MNHEY, CDR2 SVGAGI. CDR3 nucleotides: TGTGCCAGCAGAACAGACAGGGAAACCCAAGAGACCCAGTACTTC. This encodes CASRTDRETQETQYF.

V is TRBV5-8 and J is TRBJ1-4; no firm D call. Germline loops: CDR1 SGHTS, CDR2 YDEGEE. The CDR3 consists of 15 residues. The ends were cut back, 0 bases at V and 1 base at J, with 7 bases in the middle. The CDR3 here is CASSLVAVTNEKLFF. The CDR3 DNA is TGTGCCAGCAGCTTGGTGGCAGTAACTAATGAAAAACTGTTTTTT. Using reference TRBV5-8 and TRBJ1-4 for the parts outside the CDR3, the full variable domain is EAGVTQSPTHLIKTRGQQATLRCSPISGHTSVYWYQQALGLGLQFLLWYDEGEERNRGNFPPRFSGRQFPNYSSELNVNALELEDSALYLCASSLVAVTNEKLFFGSGTQLSVL.

J is TRBJ2-5 and V is TRBV5-1; D may be TRBD2 (7 bases). V lost 2 bases, J lost 3 bases, and 11 bases lay in between. Germline CDR1 SGHRS, CDR2 YFSETQ. This CDR3 contains 14 residues. CDR3 protein: CASSFAGAEETQYF. CDR3 sequence (DNA): TGCGCCAGCAGCTTCGCGGGGGCGGAAGAGACCCAGTACTTC.

This chain connects TRBV5-1 to TRBJ2-5; no reliable D call. The CDR3 loop spans 14 amino acids. The V and J ends lost 4 bases and 4 bases respectively, with 14 bases between them. The germline CDR1 and CDR2 sequences are SGHRS and YFSETQ. CDR3 sequence reads: CASSPAEKTETQYF. The CDR3 bases are TGCGCCAGCAGCCCCGCCGAAAAGACAGAGACCCAGTACTTC.

The gene calls are TRBV5-4 and TRBJ2-3; D is perhaps TRBD2 (6 bases). Germline loops: CDR1 SGHNT, CDR2 YYREEE (reference sequence). V was cut by 0 bases and J by 3 bases, with 14 bases left in between. The CDR3 contains 16 residues. In nucleotides, the CDR3 is TGTGCCAGCAGCTTGGCCATCGGCGGGGCTACAGATACGCAGTATTTT. Translating it yields CASSLAIGGATDTQYF.

This chain joins TRBV20-1 and TRBJ2-3, with TRBD2 matching 10 bases. The J segment lost 9 bases and the V segment lost 3 bases, leaving 3 bases of the junction unmatched. This CDR3 is 12 amino acids long. Per the germline V gene, CDR1 is DFQATT and CDR2 is SNEGSKA (reference sequence). CDR3 protein: CSASLAGATQYF. The CDR3 bases are TGCAGTGCTAGTCTAGCGGGGGCCACGCAGTATTTT.

The gene calls are TRBV28 and TRBJ2-3; 7 positions agree with TRBD2. The CDR3 contains 16 residues. J lost 0 bases, V lost 8 bases, and 11 bases had no gene match. The germline V gene encodes CDR1 MDHEN and CDR2 SYDVKM. CDR3 bases: TGTGCCAGCGAGAGCACAAGCGGGACTAGCACAGATACGCAGTATTTT. Translating it yields CASESTSGTSTDTQYF.

The chain recombines TRBV18 with TRBJ1-5, with D perhaps matching TRBD1 (6 bases). Trimming shortened V by 6 bases and J by 0 bases, and 15 bases separated the two germline ends. Germline CDR1 reads KGHSH; CDR2 reads LQKENI. The CDR3 is 16 amino acids. The CDR3 DNA sequence: TGTGCCAGCTCTAGACAGGACGGTGATAGCAATCAGCCCCAGCATTTT. It translates to CASSRQDGDSNQPQHF.

The rearrangement joins TRBV2 to TRBJ1-1; D unresolved. The ends were cut back, 4 bases at V and 0 bases at J, with 6 bases in the middle. Per the germline V gene, CDR1 is SNHLY and CDR2 is FYNNEI. The CDR3 sequence is 13 residues long. The CDR3 DNA sequence: TGTGCCAGCAGTGGGGCAGTGAACACTGAAGCTTTCTTT. Encoded protein: CASSGAVNTEAFF.

This chain connects TRBV4-1 to TRBJ1-1; D unclear. CDR1 and CDR2 (germline): MGHRA, YSYEKL. The ends were cut back, 5 bases at V and 2 bases at J, with 6 bases in the middle. The CDR3 runs 12 residues. The CDR3 DNA follows: TGCGCCAGCAGCGTAGAAAACACTGAAGCTTTCTTT. Amino acids: CASSVENTEAFF.